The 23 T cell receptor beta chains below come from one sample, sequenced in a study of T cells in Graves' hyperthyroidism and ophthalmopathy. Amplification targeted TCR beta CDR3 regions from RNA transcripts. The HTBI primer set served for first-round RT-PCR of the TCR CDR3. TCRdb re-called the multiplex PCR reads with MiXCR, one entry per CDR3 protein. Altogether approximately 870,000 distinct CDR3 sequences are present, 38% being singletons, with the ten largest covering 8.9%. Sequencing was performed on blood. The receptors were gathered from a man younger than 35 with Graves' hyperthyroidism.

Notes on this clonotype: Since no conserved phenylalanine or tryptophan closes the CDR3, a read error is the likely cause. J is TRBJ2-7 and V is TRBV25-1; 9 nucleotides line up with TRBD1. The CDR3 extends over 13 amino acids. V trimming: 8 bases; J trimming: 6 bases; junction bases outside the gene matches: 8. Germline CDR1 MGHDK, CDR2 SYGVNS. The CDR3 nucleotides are TGTGCCAGCGTGGGGGACAGGGCAACCGAGCAGTACCTC. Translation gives CASVGDRATEQYL.

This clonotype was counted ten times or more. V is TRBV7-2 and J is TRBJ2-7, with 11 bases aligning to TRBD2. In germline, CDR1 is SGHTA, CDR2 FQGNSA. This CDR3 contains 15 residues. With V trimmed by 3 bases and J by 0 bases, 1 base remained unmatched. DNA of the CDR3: TGTGCCAGCAGCTTCACTAGCGGGAGCTCCTACGAGCAGTACTTC. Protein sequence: CASSFTSGSSYEQYF.

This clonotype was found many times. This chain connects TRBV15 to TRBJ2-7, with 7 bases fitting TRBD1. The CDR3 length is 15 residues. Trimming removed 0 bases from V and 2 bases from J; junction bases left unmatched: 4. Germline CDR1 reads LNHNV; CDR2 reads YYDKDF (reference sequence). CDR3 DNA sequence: TGTGCCACCAGCAGAGATCAAGGGGGCGCCTACGAGCAGTACTTC. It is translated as CATSRDQGGAYEQYF. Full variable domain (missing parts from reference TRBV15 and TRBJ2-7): DAMVIQNPRYQVTQFGKPVTLSCSQTLNHNVMYWYQQKSSQAPKLLFHYYDKDFNNEADTPDNFQSRRPNTSFCFLDIRSPGLGDTAMYLCATSRDQGGAYEQYFGPGTRLTVT.

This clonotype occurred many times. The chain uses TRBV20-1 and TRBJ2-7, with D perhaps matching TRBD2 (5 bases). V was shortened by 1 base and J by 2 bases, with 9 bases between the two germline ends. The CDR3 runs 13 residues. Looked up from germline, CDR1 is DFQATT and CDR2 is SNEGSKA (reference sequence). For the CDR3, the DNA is TGCAGTGCTAGAGTGGCGGGCCCCTACGAGCAGTACTTC. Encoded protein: CSARVAGPYEQYF.

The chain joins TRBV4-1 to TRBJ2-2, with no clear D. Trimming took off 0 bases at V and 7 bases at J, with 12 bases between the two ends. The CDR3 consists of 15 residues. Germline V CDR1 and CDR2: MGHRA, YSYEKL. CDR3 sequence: CASSQENGVFGELFF. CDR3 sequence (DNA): TGCGCCAGCAGCCAAGAAAACGGTGTGTTCGGGGAGCTGTTTTTT.

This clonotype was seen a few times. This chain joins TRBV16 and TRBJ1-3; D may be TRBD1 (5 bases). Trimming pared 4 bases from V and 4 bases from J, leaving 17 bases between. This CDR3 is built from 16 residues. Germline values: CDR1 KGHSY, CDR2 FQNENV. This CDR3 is CASSRGTPSRGNTIYF. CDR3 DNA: TGTGCCAGCAGCCGCGGGACTCCCTCGAGGGGAAACACCATATATTTT.

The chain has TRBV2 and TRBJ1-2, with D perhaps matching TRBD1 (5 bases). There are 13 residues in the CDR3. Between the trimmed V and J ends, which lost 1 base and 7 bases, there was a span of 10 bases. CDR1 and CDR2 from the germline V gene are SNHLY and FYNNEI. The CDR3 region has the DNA TGTGCCAGCAGTGAAGGGGACTTGGGTGGCTACACCTTC. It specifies CASSEGDLGGYTF.

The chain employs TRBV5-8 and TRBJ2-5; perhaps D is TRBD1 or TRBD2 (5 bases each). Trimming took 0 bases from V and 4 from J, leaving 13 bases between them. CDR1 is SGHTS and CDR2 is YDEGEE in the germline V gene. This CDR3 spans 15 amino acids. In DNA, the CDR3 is TGTGCCAGCAGCTTGGCCATGGGGGACGGAGAGACCCAGTACTTC. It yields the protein CASSLAMGDGETQYF.

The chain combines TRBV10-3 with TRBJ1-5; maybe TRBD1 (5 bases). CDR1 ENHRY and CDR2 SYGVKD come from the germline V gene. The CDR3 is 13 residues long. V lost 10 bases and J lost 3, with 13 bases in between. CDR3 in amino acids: CASRWGTNQPQHF. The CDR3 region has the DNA TGTGCCAGCAGGTGGGGGACCAATCAGCCCCAGCATTTT.

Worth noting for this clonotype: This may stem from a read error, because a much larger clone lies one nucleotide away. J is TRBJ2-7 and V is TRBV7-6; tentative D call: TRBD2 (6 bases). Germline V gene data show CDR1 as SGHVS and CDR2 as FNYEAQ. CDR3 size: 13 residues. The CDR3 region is CASSDRESGEQHF. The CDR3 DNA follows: TGTGCCAGCAGCGACCGGGAGTCGGGCGAGCAGCACTTC.

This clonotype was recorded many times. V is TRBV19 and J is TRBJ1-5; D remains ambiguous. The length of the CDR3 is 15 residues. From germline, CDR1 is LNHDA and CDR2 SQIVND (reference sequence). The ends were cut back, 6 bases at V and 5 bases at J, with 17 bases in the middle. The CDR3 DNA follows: TGTGCCAGTAGCCATCCCTCGGAGGGCGATCAGCCCCAGCATTTT. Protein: CASSHPSEGDQPQHF. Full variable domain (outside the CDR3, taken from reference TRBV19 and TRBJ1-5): DGGITQSPKYLFRKEGQNVTLSCEQNLNHDAMYWYRQDPGQGLRLIYYSQIVNDFQKGDIAEGYSVSREKKESFPLTVTSAQKNPTAFYLCASSHPSEGDQPQHFGDGTRLSIL.

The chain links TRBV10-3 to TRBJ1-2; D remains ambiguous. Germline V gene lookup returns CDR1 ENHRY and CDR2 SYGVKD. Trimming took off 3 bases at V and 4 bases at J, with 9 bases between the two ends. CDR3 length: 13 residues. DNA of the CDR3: TGTGCCATCAGTGACAGAACGGCCTATGGCTACACCTTC. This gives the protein CAISDRTAYGYTF.

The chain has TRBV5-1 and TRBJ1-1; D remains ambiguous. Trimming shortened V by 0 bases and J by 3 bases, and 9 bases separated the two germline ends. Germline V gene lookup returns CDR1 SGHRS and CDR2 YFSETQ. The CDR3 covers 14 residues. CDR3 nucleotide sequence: TGCGCCAGCAGCTTGGCCCTGGACTACACTGAAGCTTTCTTT. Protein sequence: CASSLALDYTEAFF.

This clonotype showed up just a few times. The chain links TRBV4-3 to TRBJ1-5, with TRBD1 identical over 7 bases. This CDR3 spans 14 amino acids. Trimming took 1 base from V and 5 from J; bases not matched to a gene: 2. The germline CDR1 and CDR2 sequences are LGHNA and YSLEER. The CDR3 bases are TGCGCCAGCAGCCAAGGGCAGGGGGATCAGCCCCAGCATTTT. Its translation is CASSQGQGDQPQHF.

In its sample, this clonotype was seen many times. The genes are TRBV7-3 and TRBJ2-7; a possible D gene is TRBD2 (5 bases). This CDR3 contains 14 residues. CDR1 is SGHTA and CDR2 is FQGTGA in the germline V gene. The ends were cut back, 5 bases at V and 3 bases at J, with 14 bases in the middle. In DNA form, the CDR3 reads TGTGCCAGCAGCCCTTCGGGGATGGGCTACGAGCAGTACTTC. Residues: CASSPSGMGYEQYF.

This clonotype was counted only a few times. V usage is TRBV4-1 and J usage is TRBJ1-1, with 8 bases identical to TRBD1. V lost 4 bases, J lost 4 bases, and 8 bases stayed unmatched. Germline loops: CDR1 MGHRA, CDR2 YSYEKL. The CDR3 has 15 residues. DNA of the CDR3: TGCGCCAGCAGCCGAGCTGACAGGGGAGGCACTGAAGCTTTCTTT. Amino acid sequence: CASSRADRGGTEAFF.

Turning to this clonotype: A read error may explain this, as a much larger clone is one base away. CDR3 amino acids: CAIRESLGQTNQPQHF. CDR3 bases: TGTGCCATCAGGGAGTCTCTGGGACAGACCAATCAGCCCCAGCATTTT. The chain carries TRBV10-3 and TRBJ1-5; 7 bases line up with TRBD1. Germline loops: CDR1 ENHRY, CDR2 SYGVKD. This CDR3 has 16 residues.

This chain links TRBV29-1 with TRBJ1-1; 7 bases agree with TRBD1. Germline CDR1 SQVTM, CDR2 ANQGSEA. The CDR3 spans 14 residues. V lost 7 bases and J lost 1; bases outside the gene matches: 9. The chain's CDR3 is CSAPGGAWNTEAFF. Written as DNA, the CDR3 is TGCAGCGCCCCAGGGGGGGCCTGGAACACTGAAGCTTTCTTT.

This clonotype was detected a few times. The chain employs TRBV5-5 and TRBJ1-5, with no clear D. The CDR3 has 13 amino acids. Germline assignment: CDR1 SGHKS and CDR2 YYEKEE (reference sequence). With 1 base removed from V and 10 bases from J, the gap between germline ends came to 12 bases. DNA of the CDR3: TGTGCCAGCAGCTTGCGACCGTTAGAACCCCAGCATTTT. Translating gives CASSLRPLEPQHF.

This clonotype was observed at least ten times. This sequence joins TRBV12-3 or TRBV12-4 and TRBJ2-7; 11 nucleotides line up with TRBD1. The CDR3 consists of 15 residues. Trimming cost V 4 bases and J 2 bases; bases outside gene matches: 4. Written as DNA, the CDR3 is TGTGCCAGCAGTTCTTTGGGACAGGGGGCCTACGAGCAGTACTTC. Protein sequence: CASSSLGQGAYEQYF.

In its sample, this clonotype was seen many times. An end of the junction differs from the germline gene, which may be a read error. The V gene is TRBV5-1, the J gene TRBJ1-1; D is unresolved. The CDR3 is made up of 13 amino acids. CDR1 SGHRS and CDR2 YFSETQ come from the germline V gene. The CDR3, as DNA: TGTGCCAGCAGCTTAATGATGAACACTGAAGCTTTCTTT. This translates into CASSLMMNTEAFF.

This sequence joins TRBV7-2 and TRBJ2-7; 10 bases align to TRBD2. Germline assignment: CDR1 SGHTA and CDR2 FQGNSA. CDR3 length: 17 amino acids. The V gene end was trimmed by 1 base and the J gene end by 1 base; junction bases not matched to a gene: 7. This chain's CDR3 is CASSLGLAGSFSYEQYF. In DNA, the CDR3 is TGTGCCAGCAGCTTAGGACTAGCGGGCTCATTTTCCTACGAGCAGTACTTC.

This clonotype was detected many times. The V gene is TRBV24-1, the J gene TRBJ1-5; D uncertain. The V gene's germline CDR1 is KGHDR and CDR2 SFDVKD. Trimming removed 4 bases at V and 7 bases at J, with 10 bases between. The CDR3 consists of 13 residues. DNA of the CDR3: TGTGCCACCAGTGACCGCTCAGGACAGCCCCAGCATTTT. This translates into CATSDRSGQPQHF.